The 32 T cell receptor beta chains given below trace back to one sample, sequenced in a study of cytomegalovirus exposure and HLA in healthy donors. Primers for the PCR totalled 60 Vbeta and 13 Jbeta. Clones were sequenced by immunoSEQ multiplex PCR, and TCRdb holds only the in-frame ones, with some missing. This table holds 95,000 to 150,000 clones, roughly a tenth found once. Sequenced input: PBMCs. These receptors all stem from a woman aged 18-29 years in good health and CMV-seropositive.

V gene TRBV6-1 combines with J gene TRBJ1-3, with 9 bases identical to TRBD1. Germline CDR1 MNHNS, CDR2 SASEGT. The CDR3 runs 14 residues. V dropped 10 bases and J dropped 4; count of bases not matched to a gene: 8. This CDR3 reads CAIRDRAPGNTIYF. The DNA of the CDR3 is TGTGCCATCCGGGACAGGGCCCCCGGAAACACCATATATTTT.

This clone was counted a few times. The V gene is TRBV21-1, the J gene TRBJ1-1; TRBD1 is the table's D call, not checked against the DNA. TRBV21-1 is a listed pseudogene. This CDR3 is 11 amino acids long. Here the CDR3 DNA reads TGTGCCAGCACAGTGAACACTGAAGCTTTCTTT. As protein: CASTVNTEAFF.

The gene calls are TRBV6-1 and TRBJ2-7; weak D call: TRBD2 (6 bases). Between the trimmed V and J ends, which lost 3 bases and 4 bases, there was a span of 13 bases. CDR3 size: 14 residues. The V gene's germline CDR1 is MNHNS and CDR2 SASEGT. The chain's CDR3 is CASSETGERYEQYF. The CDR3 DNA reads TGTGCCAGCAGTGAGACGGGAGAGAGGTACGAGCAGTACTTC.

This clone was counted between two and nine times. The rearrangement uses TRBV5-4 and TRBJ2-1; TRBD1 matches at 8 bases. J lost 2 bases, V lost 7 bases, and 5 bases had no gene match. There are 14 residues in the CDR3. Germline V gene data show CDR1 as SGHNT and CDR2 as YYREEE (reference sequence). CDR3 residues: CASGQGEAYNEQFF. CDR3 DNA: TGTGCCAGCGGACAGGGAGAGGCCTACAATGAGCAGTTCTTC.

The chain is built from TRBV30 and TRBJ2-6; 8 bases are shared with TRBD1. The V and J ends lost 5 bases and 2 bases, in that order; junction bases with no gene match: 2. Germline V gene sequence: CDR1 GTSNPN, CDR2 SVGIG (reference sequence). The CDR3 totals 14 residues. As DNA, the CDR3 is TGTGCCTGGGGACAGGGAACTGGGGCCAACGTCCTGACTTTC. It specifies CAWGQGTGANVLTF.

Worth noting for this clone: The sample holds other DNA sequences that translate to the same CDR3. The chain recombines TRBV6-1 with TRBJ1-1; no clear D. CDR1 and CDR2 from the germline V gene are MNHNS and SASEGT. The CDR3 extends over 14 amino acids. Trimming pared 0 bases from V and 7 bases from J, leaving 12 bases between. The CDR3 spells CASSEAIEGIEAFF. The CDR3 coding sequence is TGTGCCAGCAGTGAAGCAATCGAGGGTATTGAAGCTTTCTTT.

The chain has TRBV5-4 and TRBJ2-2, with TRBD2 matching over 7 bases. From germline, CDR1 is SGHNT and CDR2 YYREEE (reference sequence). V trimming: 5 bases; J trimming: 0 bases; junction bases outside the gene matches: 16. This CDR3 region has 19 residues. The chain's CDR3 is CASRPELPPLAANTGELFF. CDR3 DNA: TGTGCCAGCAGGCCTGAACTACCCCCGCTAGCGGCGAACACCGGGGAGCTGTTTTTT.

Details on this clone: Other DNA sequences in the sample encode the same CDR3. The CDR3 sequence: CASSLQGEAFF. DNA for the CDR3: TGCGCCAGCAGCTTACAGGGTGAAGCTTTCTTT. The chain employs TRBV5-1 and TRBJ1-1; maybe TRBD1 (6 bases). The CDR3 sequence is 11 residues long. V was pared by 2 bases and J by 7 bases, with 6 bases between. Germline assignment: CDR1 SGHRS and CDR2 YFSETQ.

The chain employs TRBV5-5 and TRBJ2-5, with D maybe TRBD1 (6 bases). V lost 3 bases to trimming and J lost 7 bases, with 25 bases between them. CDR3 length: 17 residues. Germline values: CDR1 SGHKS, CDR2 YYEKEE (reference sequence). The CDR3 DNA reads TGTGCCAGCAGCTCGCACAGGGATTTTATACACTTGGGGACCCAGTACTTC. It translates to CASSSHRDFIHLGTQYF.

V is TRBV5-4 and J is TRBJ1-2, with D possibly matching TRBD1 (5 bases). Germline assignment: CDR1 SGHNT and CDR2 YYREEE (reference sequence). V lost 2 bases to trimming and J lost 2 bases, with 10 bases between them. The CDR3 length is 14 residues. The CDR3: CASSFQQANYGYTF. In nucleotides, the CDR3 is TGTGCCAGCAGCTTCCAACAGGCCAACTATGGCTACACCTTC. The full variable domain, with the rest looked up from reference TRBV5-4 and TRBJ1-2, is ETGVTQSPTHLIKTRGQQVTLRCSSQSGHNTVSWYQQALGQGPQFIFQYYREEENGRGNFPPRFSGLQFPNYSSELNVNALELDDSALYLCASSFQQANYGYTFGSGTRLTVV.

This clone has a handful of counts. V is TRBV7-9 and J is TRBJ2-7, with 8 bases identical to TRBD1. Germline values: CDR1 SEHNR, CDR2 FQNEAQ (reference sequence). Unmatched junction bases numbered 8, after V lost 5 bases and J lost 5 bases. The CDR3 loop spans 14 amino acids. The DNA for the CDR3 is TGTGCCAGCAGCCCCAGGGGGCGCGCCGACGAGCAGTACTTC. It yields the protein CASSPRGRADEQYF. The full variable domain, its missing parts supplied by reference TRBV7-9 and TRBJ2-7, is DTGVSQNPRHKITKRGQNVTFRCDPISEHNRLYWYRQTLGQGPEFLTYFQNEAQLEKSRLLSDRFSAERPKGSFSTLEIQRTEQGDSAMYLCASSPRGRADEQYFGPGTRLTVT.

This clone was seen only a few times. Compared with germline, one end of the junction differs, possibly owing to a read error. The rearrangement joins TRBV7-9 to TRBJ2-7; 11 bases are a match to TRBD2. The CDR3 has 13 amino acids. Germline CDR1 is SEHNR and CDR2 is FQNEAQ (reference sequence). CDR3 bases: TGTGCCAGCAGCCTAGCGGGAGGCTACGAGCAGTACTTC. Its protein product is CASSLAGGYEQYF.

This clone showed up just a few times. The CDR3: CASSQGPNTEAFF. Written as DNA, the CDR3 is TGTGCCAGCAGCCAGGGCCCGAACACTGAAGCTTTCTTT. This rearrangement joins TRBV9 to TRBJ1-1, with a possible D match to TRBD1 (5 bases). The CDR3 is 13 amino acids. The V gene lost 4 bases and the J gene lost 1 base, with 8 bases spanning the gap. The germline gives CDR1 SGDLS, CDR2 YYNGEE.

The sample holds a few counts of this clone. The rearrangement joins TRBV28 to TRBJ2-5; maybe TRBD2 (5 bases). The CDR3 spans 11 residues. CDR1 and CDR2 from the germline V gene are MDHEN and SYDVKM. The V end was cut by 6 bases, the J end by 5 bases, with 7 bases between. The CDR3 reads CASRRVETQYF. DNA of the CDR3: TGTGCCAGCAGGCGGGTGGAGACCCAGTACTTC.

The rearrangement links TRBV27 to TRBJ2-2, with 8 bases identical to TRBD2. The CDR3 extends over 17 amino acids. The V gene end was trimmed by 5 bases and the J gene end by 9 bases; junction bases not matched to a gene: 17. Germline V gene sequence: CDR1 MNHEY, CDR2 SMNVEV (reference sequence). As DNA, the CDR3 is TGTGCCAGCAGTCGCAATGTCGGGGCGGGAGGTCGGTGGGAGCTGTTTTTT. Translated: CASSRNVGAGGRWELFF.

The chain employs TRBV18 and TRBJ1-4; 7 bases agree with TRBD1. CDR1 is KGHSH and CDR2 is LQKENI in the germline V gene. This CDR3 comprises 14 residues. V was pared by 6 bases and J by 7 bases, with 8 bases of the junction left unmatched. CDR3 nucleotide sequence: TGTGCCAGCTCCCTGACAGGGTTTGGTGAAAAACTGTTTTTT. Residues: CASSLTGFGEKLFF.

This clone was seen more than once but under ten times. The V and J genes are TRBV28 and TRBJ1-2; 9 bases map to TRBD1. Germline assignment: CDR1 MDHEN and CDR2 SYDVKM. The CDR3 runs 14 residues. Trimming cost V 6 bases and J 4 bases; bases outside gene matches: 6. This CDR3 is CASSTGQGFYGYTF. The CDR3 DNA follows: TGTGCCAGCAGCACTGGACAGGGGTTCTATGGCTACACCTTC.

The chain employs TRBV6-5 and TRBJ2-7, with TRBD2 matching 11 bases. CDR3 size: 14 residues. Unmatched junction bases numbered 6, after V lost 6 bases and J lost 5 bases. The germline V gene encodes CDR1 MNHEY and CDR2 SVGAGI. CDR3: CASRNSGRANEQYF. CDR3 sequence (DNA): TGTGCCAGCAGGAATAGCGGGAGGGCTAACGAGCAGTACTTC.

This clone was counted only a few times. This rearrangement joins TRBV9 to TRBJ2-1; TRBD2 matches 9 bases. CDR3 size: 16 residues. The germline CDR1 and CDR2 sequences are SGDLS and YYNGEE. V lost 6 bases, J lost 2 bases, and 9 bases stayed unmatched. The DNA for the CDR3 is TGTGCCAGCACCACGGGCGCGGGAGGGGCCTACAATGAGCAGTTCTTC. It translates to CASTTGAGGAYNEQFF.

The chain uses TRBV2 and TRBJ1-1; the match to TRBD1 covers 7 bases. V dropped 7 bases and J dropped 4; count of bases not matched to a gene: 6. The germline CDR1 and CDR2 sequences are SNHLY and FYNNEI. The CDR3 is made up of 13 amino acids. The CDR3 nucleotides read TGTGCCAGCATTTCCGGACAGGTCACTGAAGCTTTCTTT. Translation gives CASISGQVTEAFF.

In its sample, this clone was seen a few times. The rearrangement links TRBV6-6 to TRBJ1-5; D gene ambiguous. The CDR3 totals 14 residues. From germline, CDR1 is MNHNY and CDR2 SVGAGI (reference sequence). Trimming cost V 4 bases and J 3 bases, with 10 bases left between them. The CDR3 bases are TGTGCCAGCAGTTCCCGATCGGTCAATCAGCCCCAGCATTTT. Its translation: CASSSRSVNQPQHF.

This chain joins TRBV10-1 and TRBJ2-2; 7 nucleotides agree with TRBD2. Per germline, CDR1 WNHNN and CDR2 SYGVQD (reference sequence). The J segment lost 4 bases and the V segment lost 3 bases, leaving 8 bases of the junction unmatched. This CDR3 comprises 16 residues. In DNA form, the CDR3 reads TGCGCCAGCAGTGAATACCGGGACTACCCCACCGGGGAGCTGTTTTTT. It codes for CASSEYRDYPTGELFF.

Only a few counts were recorded for this clone. CDR3 sequence (DNA): TGTGCCAGCAGCTTGGGGGGCTGGGCGACTTCTCCTCAGGAGCAGTACTTC. It is translated as CASSLGGWATSPQEQYF. This rearrangement joins TRBV5-4 to TRBJ2-7, with a possible D match to TRBD1 (5 bases). Germline V CDR1 and CDR2: SGHNT, YYREEE (reference sequence). Trimming took off 0 bases at V and 7 bases at J, with 23 bases between the two ends. The CDR3 covers 17 residues.

The chain is built from TRBV19 and TRBJ2-1, with TRBD2 matching 14 bases. With 5 bases clipped from V and 7 bases from J, the junction kept 7 bases outside the gene matches. Germline V gene sequence: CDR1 LNHDA, CDR2 SQIVND (reference sequence). This CDR3 contains 16 residues. CDR3 coding DNA: TGTGCCAGTAGTGTGAGACTAGCGGGAGGGGGGAATGAGCAGTTCTTC. Amino acids: CASSVRLAGGGNEQFF. The full variable domain, with the rest looked up from reference TRBV19 and TRBJ2-1, is DGGITQSPKYLFRKEGQNVTLSCEQNLNHDAMYWYRQDPGQGLRLIYYSQIVNDFQKGDIAEGYSVSREKKESFPLTVTSAQKNPTAFYLCASSVRLAGGGNEQFFGPGTRLTVL.

The V gene is TRBV6-1, the J gene TRBJ2-4; D remains unclear. The germline gives CDR1 MNHNS, CDR2 SASEGT. The CDR3 length is 14 residues. V was clipped by 8 bases and J by 15 bases, with 26 bases between them. CDR3 in amino acids: CASWSGAQVFVGYF. In nucleotides, the CDR3 is TGTGCCAGCTGGTCCGGTGCGCAAGTTTTTGTTGGGTACTTC.

In its sample, this clone was seen a few times. The genes are TRBV5-4 and TRBJ1-2; D possibly corresponds to TRBD1 (5 bases). Germline V gene data show CDR1 as SGHNT and CDR2 as YYREEE (reference sequence). Trimming removed 1 base from V and 8 bases from J, with 15 bases in between. The CDR3 extends over 14 amino acids. The DNA of the CDR3 is TGTGCCAGCAGCTTGTATGAGGGAGGGGAAGGCTACACCTTC. Its translation: CASSLYEGGEGYTF.

This clone is medium-sized in the sample. V and J are TRBV5-1 and TRBJ1-1; a weak D match, TRBD1 (5 bases). Germline CDR1 and CDR2: SGHRS and YFSETQ. There are 13 residues in the CDR3. V lost 5 bases and J 7 bases, leaving 15 bases between the germline ends. The CDR3 protein is CASSYDPGNEAFF. CDR3 DNA: TGCGCCAGCAGTTATGACCCAGGGAATGAAGCTTTCTTT.

In this sample, this clone turned up a few times. The chain joins TRBV28 to TRBJ1-1; D is undetermined. CDR1 and CDR2 (germline): MDHEN, SYDVKM. This CDR3 contains 15 residues. Trimming removed 7 bases from V and 11 bases from J, with 26 bases in between. The DNA of the CDR3 is TGTGCCAGCACCTCCTCGGGAGGGAGTCCTATGTTGGCTTTCTTT. The encoded protein is CASTSSGGSPMLAFF.

The gene calls are TRBV28 and TRBJ2-1, with D possibly being TRBD2 (5 bases). CDR3 length: 14 residues. Trimming removed 6 bases at V and 1 base at J, with 10 bases between. Germline V CDR1 and CDR2: MDHEN, SYDVKM. The CDR3 nucleotides are TGTGCCAGCAGGGGCTCGGGGTCCTACAATGAGCAGTTCTTC. This encodes CASRGSGSYNEQFF.

This clone was counted between two and nine times. V and J are TRBV20-1 and TRBJ1-1; D might be TRBD1 (5 bases). Germline V gene lookup returns CDR1 DFQATT and CDR2 SNEGSKA (reference sequence). V was clipped by 6 bases and J by 6 bases, with 11 bases between them. The CDR3 runs 11 residues. CDR3 residues: CSAGRGAEAFF. For the CDR3, the DNA is TGCAGTGCGGGACGGGGGGCTGAAGCTTTCTTT.

About this clone: The identical CDR3 is also encoded by other nucleotide sequences in the sample. V usage is TRBV5-6 and J usage is TRBJ2-3; 9 bases align to TRBD1. V trimming: 4 bases; J trimming: 2 bases; junction bases outside the gene matches: 8. This CDR3 has 16 residues. In germline, CDR1 is SGHDT, CDR2 YYEEEE. The CDR3 loop reads CASSPWTGAFTDTQYF. DNA of the CDR3: TGTGCCAGCAGCCCCTGGACAGGGGCCTTCACAGATACGCAGTATTTT.

CDR3 DNA sequence: TGTGCCAGCAGTTTCTGGCAGGGGAATGAAAAACTGTTTTTT. This translates into CASSFWQGNEKLFF. J is TRBJ1-4 and V is TRBV28, with D perhaps matching TRBD1 (6 bases). The CDR3 covers 14 residues. Trimming pared 3 bases from V and 5 bases from J, leaving 10 bases between. Germline V gene data show CDR1 as MDHEN and CDR2 as SYDVKM.